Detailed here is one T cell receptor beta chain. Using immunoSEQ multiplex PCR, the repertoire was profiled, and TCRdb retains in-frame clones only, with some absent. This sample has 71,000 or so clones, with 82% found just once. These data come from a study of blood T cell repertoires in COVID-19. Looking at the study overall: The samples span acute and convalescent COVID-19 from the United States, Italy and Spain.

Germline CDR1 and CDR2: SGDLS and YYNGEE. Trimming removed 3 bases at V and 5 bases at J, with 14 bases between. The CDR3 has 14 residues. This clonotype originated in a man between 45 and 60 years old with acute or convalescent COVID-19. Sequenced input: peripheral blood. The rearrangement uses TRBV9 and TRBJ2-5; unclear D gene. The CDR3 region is CASSAALGLETQYF. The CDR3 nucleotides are TGTGCCAGCAGCGCCGCCCTGGGCCTGGAGACCCAGTACTTC.